This T cell receptor beta chain comes out of a study of human T cells and chemical hapten exposure. Study summary: DPC at 2% was the sensitizing agent, placed on roughly 2 cm by roughly 2 cm of upper inner arm skin. Study results and caveats: Relative to controls, expanded TCRs formed significantly more large CDR3 similarity clusters. The study found that PT1 expanded TCR counts correlated positively with patch test score.

Time point defined: patch test 2, 6 weeks after DPC sensitization. Indicated treatment: therapeutic diphenylcyclopropenone sensitization with weekly scalp DPC. Donors, patients with alopecia ranging from 18 to 70 years old and judged suitable for DPC, provided samples. Germline assignment: CDR1 SNHLY and CDR2 FYNNEI. The V and J ends lost 6 bases and 2 bases, in that order; junction bases with no gene match: 4. The CDR3 has 15 residues. Comment on this clonotype: The target antigen is unknown.

One entry per CDR3 protein results from TCRdb running MiXCR on the RACE reads. The repertoire consists of approximately 350,000 distinct CDR3 sequences, with more than 5% occurring once and the leading ten covering about 5.6%. The chain employs TRBV2 and TRBJ2-3; 11 bases map to TRBD2. The source material was whole blood, sampled in connection with sensitization to the hapten diphenylcyclopropenone (DPC). This receptor was taken from a woman between 18 and 29 years old with alopecia areata. Some clones in this sample may be carry-over from other donors' samples. CDR3 loop: CASRETSGATDTQYF. CDR3 nucleotides: TGTGCCAGCAGGGAGACTAGCGGGGCCACAGATACGCAGTATTTT. The full variable domain, with the rest looked up from reference TRBV2 and TRBJ2-3, is EPEVTQTPSHQVTQMGQEVILRCVPISNHLYFYWYRQILGQKVEFLVSFYNNEISEKSEIFDDQFSVERPDGSNFTLKIRSTKLEDSAMYFCASRETSGATDTQYFGPGTRLTVL.